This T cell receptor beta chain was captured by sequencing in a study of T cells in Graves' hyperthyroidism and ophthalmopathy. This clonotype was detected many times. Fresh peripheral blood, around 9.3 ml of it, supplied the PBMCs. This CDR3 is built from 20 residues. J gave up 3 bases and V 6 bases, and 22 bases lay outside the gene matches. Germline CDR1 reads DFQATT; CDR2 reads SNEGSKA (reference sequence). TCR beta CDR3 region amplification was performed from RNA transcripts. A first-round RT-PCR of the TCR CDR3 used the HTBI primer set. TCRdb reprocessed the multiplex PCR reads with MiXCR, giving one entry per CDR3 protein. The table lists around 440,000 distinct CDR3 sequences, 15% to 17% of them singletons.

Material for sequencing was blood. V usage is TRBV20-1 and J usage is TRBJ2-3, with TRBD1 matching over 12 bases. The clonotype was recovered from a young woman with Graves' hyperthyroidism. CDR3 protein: CSAASPNLSPGQGATDTQYF. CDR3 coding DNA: TGCAGTGCCGCTTCACCTAACCTTTCGCCGGGACAGGGGGCAACAGATACGCAGTATTTT.